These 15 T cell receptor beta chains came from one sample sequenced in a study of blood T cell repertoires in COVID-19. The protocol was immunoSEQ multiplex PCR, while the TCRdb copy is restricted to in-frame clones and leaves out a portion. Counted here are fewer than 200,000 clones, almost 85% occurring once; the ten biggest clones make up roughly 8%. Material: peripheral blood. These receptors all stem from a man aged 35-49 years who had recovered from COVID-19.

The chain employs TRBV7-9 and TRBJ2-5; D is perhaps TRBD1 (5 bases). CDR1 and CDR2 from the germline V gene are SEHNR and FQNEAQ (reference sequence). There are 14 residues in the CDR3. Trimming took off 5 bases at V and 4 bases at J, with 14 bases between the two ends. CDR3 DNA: TGTGCCAGCAGCCCTCTGACAGACACAGAGACCCAGTACTTC. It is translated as CASSPLTDTETQYF.

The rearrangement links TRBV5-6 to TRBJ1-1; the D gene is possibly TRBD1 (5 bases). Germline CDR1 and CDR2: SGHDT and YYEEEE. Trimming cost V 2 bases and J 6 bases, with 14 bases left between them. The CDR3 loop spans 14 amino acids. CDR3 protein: CASSFTGGSAEAFF. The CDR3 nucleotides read TGTGCCAGCAGCTTTACCGGGGGGAGCGCTGAAGCTTTCTTT. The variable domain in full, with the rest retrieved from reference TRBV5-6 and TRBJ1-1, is DAGVTQSPTHLIKTRGQQVTLRCSPKSGHDTVSWYQQALGQGPQFIFQYYEEEERQRGNFPDRFSGHQFPNYSSELNVNALLLGDSALYLCASSFTGGSAEAFFGQGTRLTVV.

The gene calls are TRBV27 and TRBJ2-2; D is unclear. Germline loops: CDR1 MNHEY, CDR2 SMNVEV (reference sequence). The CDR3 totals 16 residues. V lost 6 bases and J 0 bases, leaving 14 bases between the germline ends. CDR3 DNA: TGTGCCAGCAGACCCAGGAAATTCGCGAACACCGGGGAGCTGTTTTTT. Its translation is CASRPRKFANTGELFF.

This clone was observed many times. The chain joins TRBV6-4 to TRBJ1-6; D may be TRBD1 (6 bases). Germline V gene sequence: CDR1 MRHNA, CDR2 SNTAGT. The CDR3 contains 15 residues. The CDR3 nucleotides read TGTGCAGCGCGGGGGCGCCGGTCCTATAATTCACCCCTCCACTTT. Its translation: CAARGRRSYNSPLHF.

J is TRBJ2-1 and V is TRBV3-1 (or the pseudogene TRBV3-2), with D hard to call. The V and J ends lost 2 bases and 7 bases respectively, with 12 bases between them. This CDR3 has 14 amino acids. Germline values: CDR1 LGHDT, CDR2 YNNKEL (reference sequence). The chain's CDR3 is CASSQLATANEQFF. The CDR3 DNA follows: TGTGCCAGCAGCCAACTGGCAACCGCAAATGAGCAGTTCTTC.

The chain's CDR3 is CASSRTDGTVSYNEQFF. The DNA of the CDR3 is TGTGCCAGCAGCCGAACTGATGGGACAGTTTCCTACAATGAGCAGTTCTTC. This chain uses TRBV7-9 with TRBJ2-1; TRBD1 agrees at 7 bases. CDR1 and CDR2 (germline): SEHNR, FQNEAQ (reference sequence). The V segment lost 5 bases and the J segment 1 base; nucleotides outside the gene matches: 11. The CDR3 length is 17 residues.

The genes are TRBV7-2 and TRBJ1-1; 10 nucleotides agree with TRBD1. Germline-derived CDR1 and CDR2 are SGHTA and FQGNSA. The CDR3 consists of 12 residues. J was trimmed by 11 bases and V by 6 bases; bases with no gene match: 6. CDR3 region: CASSRDRGGAFF. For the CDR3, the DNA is TGTGCCAGCAGTAGGGACAGGGGAGGGGCTTTCTTT.

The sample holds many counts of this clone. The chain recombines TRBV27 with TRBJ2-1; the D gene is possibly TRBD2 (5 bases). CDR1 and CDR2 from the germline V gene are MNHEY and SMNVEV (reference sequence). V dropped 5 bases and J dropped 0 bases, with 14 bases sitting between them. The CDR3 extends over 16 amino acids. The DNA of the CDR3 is TGTGCCAGCAGTACCGGAATGCGGGCCTCCTACAATGAGCAGTTCTTC. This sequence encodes CASSTGMRASYNEQFF.

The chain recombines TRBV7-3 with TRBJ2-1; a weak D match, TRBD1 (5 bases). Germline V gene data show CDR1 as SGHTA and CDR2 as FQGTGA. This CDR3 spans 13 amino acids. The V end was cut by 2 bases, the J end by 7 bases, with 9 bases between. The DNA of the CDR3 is TGTGCCAGCAGCTTAGATAGGGGTAATGAGCAGTTCTTC. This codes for CASSLDRGNEQFF.

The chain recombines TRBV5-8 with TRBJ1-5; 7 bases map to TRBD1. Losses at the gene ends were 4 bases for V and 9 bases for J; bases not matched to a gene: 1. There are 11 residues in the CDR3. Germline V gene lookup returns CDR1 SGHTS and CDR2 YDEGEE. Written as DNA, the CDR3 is TGTGCCAGCAGCCGGGACAGGCCCCAGCATTTT. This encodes CASSRDRPQHF.

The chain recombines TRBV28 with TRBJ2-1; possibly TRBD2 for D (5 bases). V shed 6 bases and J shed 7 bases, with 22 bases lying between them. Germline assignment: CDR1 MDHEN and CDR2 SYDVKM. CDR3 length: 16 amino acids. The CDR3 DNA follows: TGTGCCAGCAGCCTTCCCAATCTCGGCCGGGGAAATGAGCAGTTCTTC. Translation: CASSLPNLGRGNEQFF.

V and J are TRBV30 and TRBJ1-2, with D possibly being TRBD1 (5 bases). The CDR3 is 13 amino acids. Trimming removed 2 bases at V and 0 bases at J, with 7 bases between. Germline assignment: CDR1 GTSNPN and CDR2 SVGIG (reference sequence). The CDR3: CAWSSRANYGYTF. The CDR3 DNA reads TGTGCCTGGAGTTCCAGGGCTAACTATGGCTACACCTTC.

The CDR3 DNA reads TGTGCCAGCAGCCAGAACACCGGGGAGCTGTTTTTT. Amino acid sequence: CASSQNTGELFF. This chain uses TRBV12-3 or TRBV12-4 with TRBJ2-2; D unresolved. The CDR3 is made up of 12 amino acids. Trimming took 6 bases from V and 1 from J, leaving 3 bases between them.

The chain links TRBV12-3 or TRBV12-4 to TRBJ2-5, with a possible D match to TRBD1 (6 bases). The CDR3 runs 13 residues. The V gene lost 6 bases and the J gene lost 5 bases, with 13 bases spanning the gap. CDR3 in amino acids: CASRAGVYETQYF. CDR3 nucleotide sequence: TGTGCCAGCAGGGCAGGGGTGTACGAGACCCAGTACTTC.

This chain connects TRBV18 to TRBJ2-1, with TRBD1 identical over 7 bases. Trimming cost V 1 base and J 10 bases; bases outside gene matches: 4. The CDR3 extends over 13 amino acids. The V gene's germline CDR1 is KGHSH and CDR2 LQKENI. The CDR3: CASSPRQGEEQFF. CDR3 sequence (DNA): TGTGCCAGCTCACCACGCCAGGGGGAAGAGCAGTTCTTC.